What follows describes a single T cell receptor beta chain. The sample belongs to a study of blood T cell repertoires in COVID-19. Across the study: Samples taken during acute and convalescent COVID-19 were collected in the United States, Italy and Spain.

Measured with immunoSEQ multiplex PCR; TCRdb has only the in-frame clones, and not every one. The sample comprises 180,000 or so clones, roughly 86% of which are singletons, and approximately 1.5% rests with the top ten. V was pared by 5 bases and J by 1 base, with 11 bases of the junction left unmatched. There are 17 residues in the CDR3. Germline V lookup: CDR1 SGHTA, CDR2 FQGNSA. The clonotype originates from a man between 18 and 29 years old with active or convalescent COVID-19. The J gene is TRBJ1-2, the V gene TRBV7-2; 9 nucleotides line up with TRBD1. Sequenced material: peripheral blood. This CDR3 is CASSPGTGSGDNYGYTF. The CDR3 DNA sequence: TGTGCCAGCAGCCCCGGGACAGGGTCGGGGGATAACTATGGCTACACCTTC. Full variable domain (outside the CDR3, taken from reference TRBV7-2 and TRBJ1-2): GAGVSQSPSNKVTEKGKDVELRCDPISGHTALYWYRQSLGQGLEFLIYFQGNSAPDKSGLPSDRFSAERTGGSVSTLTIQRTQQEDSAVYLCASSPGTGSGDNYGYTFGSGTRLTVV.